This passage covers 13 T cell receptor beta chains from one sample sequenced in a study of blood T cell repertoires in COVID-19. TCRdb's table, derived via immunoSEQ multiplex PCR, lists solely in-frame clones and lacks some. Altogether fewer than 200,000 clones are present, over 75% being singletons, with the ten largest covering approximately 1.2%. Sequencing used peripheral blood. These receptors were collected from a man aged 55-75 years who had recovered from COVID-19.

CDR3 protein: CASRDRINYGYTF. The CDR3 DNA sequence: TGTGCCAGCAGAGACAGGATTAACTATGGCTACACCTTC. The chain uses TRBV7-3 and TRBJ1-2; possibly TRBD1 for D (6 bases). CDR1 and CDR2 (germline): SGHTA, FQGTGA. The CDR3 is 13 residues long. Trimming stripped 6 bases from V and 1 base from J, with 9 bases between.

This clone came up once. This chain joins TRBV3-1 (or the pseudogene TRBV3-2) and TRBJ2-5; the D gene is possibly TRBD1 (6 bases). V lost 4 bases and J 1 base, leaving 13 bases between the germline ends. CDR1 LGHDT and CDR2 YNNKEL come from the germline V gene (reference sequence). The CDR3 sequence is 15 residues long. The CDR3 loop is CASSPNTGTQETQYF. CDR3 bases: TGTGCCAGCAGCCCAAACACAGGGACCCAAGAGACCCAGTACTTC.

CDR3 nucleotide sequence: TGTGCCAGCAGCTCAGGGGTAACAGATACGCAGTATTTT. Protein product: CASSSGVTDTQYF. The chain uses TRBV11-3 and TRBJ2-3; D is possibly TRBD1 (6 bases). CDR3 length: 13 amino acids. Trimming cost V 4 bases and J 3 bases, with 8 bases left between them. Germline V lookup: CDR1 SGHNT, CDR2 YENEEA.

The chain uses TRBV7-9 and TRBJ1-1, with 10 bases fitting TRBD1. V gave up 4 bases and J gave up 5 bases; unmatched junction bases: 7. Germline V gene lookup returns CDR1 SEHNR and CDR2 FQNEAQ (reference sequence). The CDR3 contains 15 residues. This chain's CDR3 is CASSSLDRGTTEAFF. The CDR3 DNA reads TGTGCCAGCAGCTCCTTGGACAGGGGGACGACTGAAGCTTTCTTT. Combining the CDR3 with reference TRBV7-9 and TRBJ1-1 gives the whole variable domain DTGVSQNPRHKITKRGQNVTFRCDPISEHNRLYWYRQTLGQGPEFLTYFQNEAQLEKSRLLSDRFSAERPKGSFSTLEIQRTEQGDSAMYLCASSSLDRGTTEAFFGQGTRLTVV.

This CDR3 is CASAGETFSYEQYF. As DNA, the CDR3 is TGTGCCAGTGCGGGGGAAACATTTTCCTACGAGCAGTACTTC. This rearrangement joins TRBV6-5 to TRBJ2-7; TRBD2 matches at 7 bases. Germline V gene data show CDR1 as MNHEY and CDR2 as SVGAGI. V gave up 9 bases and J gave up 1 base; unmatched junction bases: 9. The CDR3 sequence is 14 residues long.

This clone appeared a single time. J is TRBJ2-1 and V is TRBV7-8, with 8 bases matching TRBD1. There are 17 residues in the CDR3. The J segment lost 4 bases and the V segment lost 4 bases, leaving 12 bases of the junction unmatched. CDR1 is SGHVS, CDR2 FQNEAQ, per germline. CDR3 DNA: TGTGCCAGCAGCTCCGGACAGGGTCGGAACCCTTACAATGAGCAGTTCTTC. This codes for CASSSGQGRNPYNEQFF. The whole variable domain, filled in from reference TRBV7-8 and TRBJ2-1, reads GAGVSQSPRYKVAKRGQDVALRCDPISGHVSLFWYQQALGQGPEFLTYFQNEAQLDKSGLPSDRFFAERPEGSVSTLKIQRTQQEDSAVYLCASSSGQGRNPYNEQFFGPGTRLTVL.

The rearrangement uses TRBV11-3 and TRBJ2-5; TRBD2 matches 10 bases. Germline assignment: CDR1 SGHNT and CDR2 YENEEA. The CDR3 loop spans 15 amino acids. V shed 5 bases, J shed 5 bases, and the junction held 8 bases outside the gene matches. This chain's CDR3 is CASSKRGGPSETQYF. The CDR3 DNA sequence: TGTGCCAGCAGCAAGCGGGGGGGACCGTCGGAGACCCAGTACTTC.

The V gene is TRBV5-4, the J gene TRBJ2-5; 8 bases line up with TRBD2. Germline V CDR1 and CDR2: SGHNT, YYREEE (reference sequence). Trimming cost V 2 bases and J 5 bases; bases outside gene matches: 5. The CDR3 length is 14 residues. CDR3 residues: CASSFTTSVETQYF. The CDR3 DNA sequence: TGTGCCAGCAGCTTTACGACTAGCGTGGAGACCCAGTACTTC.

This chain uses TRBV19 with TRBJ1-4, with TRBD1 matching over 10 bases. J was trimmed by 2 bases and V by 7 bases; bases with no gene match: 10. The CDR3 consists of 17 residues. Germline CDR1 LNHDA, CDR2 SQIVND (reference sequence). In nucleotides, the CDR3 is TGTGCCAGTAAAGAGGACAGGGGGACACTTACTAATGAAAAACTGTTTTTT. Translating gives CASKEDRGTLTNEKLFF.

V is TRBV6-5 and J is TRBJ1-5; D is perhaps TRBD1 (5 bases). CDR1 is MNHEY, CDR2 SVGAGI, per germline. V was pared by 0 bases and J by 4 bases, with 10 bases between. The CDR3 covers 15 residues. The CDR3 DNA reads TGTGCCAGCAGTTACTCTGGGGCGGAAAATCAGCCCCAGCATTTT. Amino acids: CASSYSGAENQPQHF.

This chain links TRBV19 with TRBJ2-1; weak D call: TRBD1 (6 bases). V was trimmed by 7 bases and J by 4 bases, leaving 17 bases between them. This CDR3 comprises 15 residues. From germline, CDR1 is LNHDA and CDR2 SQIVND (reference sequence). CDR3 coding DNA: TGTGCCAGTACCCATAGTGACAGGAGATACAATGAGCAGTTCTTC. Translated: CASTHSDRRYNEQFF.

This rearrangement joins TRBV7-8 to TRBJ1-1; the D gene is possibly TRBD1 (5 bases). CDR1 SGHVS and CDR2 FQNEAQ come from the germline V gene. Trimming cost V 6 bases and J 2 bases, with 10 bases left between them. This CDR3 has 13 residues. CDR3 DNA sequence: TGTGCCAGCAGTTTGACAGACAACACTGAAGCTTTCTTT. This gives the protein CASSLTDNTEAFF.

The chain has TRBV19 and TRBJ1-2; TRBD1 matches at 7 bases. Germline loops: CDR1 LNHDA, CDR2 SQIVND (reference sequence). The CDR3 is 13 amino acids. Unmatched junction bases numbered 4, after V lost 6 bases and J lost 3 bases. This CDR3 is CASRTGAYYGYTF. The CDR3 DNA is TGTGCCAGTAGAACAGGGGCCTACTATGGCTACACCTTC.